The clone carrying this T cell receptor beta chain was counted only a few times. The antigen is not known. The treatment is: approximately 11-day PBMC culture with coronavirus spike peptide pools or control peptides (ViraFEST assay). This entry comes from a study of vaccination and CD4 T cells after COVID-19. From germline, CDR1 is DFQATT and CDR2 SNEGSKA (reference sequence). The V end was cut by 1 base, the J end by 5 bases, with 16 bases between. CDR3 length equals 15 residues. Sequenced with the Oncomine TCR Beta short-read assay was DNA taken from cultured CD4+ T cells. Using its own MiXCR run on the PCR reads, TCRdb lists one record per CDR3 protein. The sample has 20,000 or so distinct CDR3 sequences; 20% to 25% are singletons.

The chain joins TRBV20-1 to TRBJ2-3, with D possibly called TRBD1 or TRBD2 (7 bases each). Input material: cultured CD4+ T cells from blood. The source is a human donor with COVID-19. In DNA, the CDR3 is TGCAGTGCTAGAGTGGGGCAGGGGGAGGGAGATACGCAGTATTTT. Residues: CSARVGQGEGDTQYF.